This TCR beta chain was captured in a study of shared clonotypes between healthy human individuals (dated by TCRdb to 2018 to 2020). With respect to the entire study: A couple of women and a few men aged 18 to 49 years were included in the cohort. For each donor, CD4 naive and CD4 memory were each run on three plates, CD8 naive on two plates, and CD8 memory on one plate. Blood TCR repertoires of roughly 5 healthy adults were deeply sequenced to estimate repertoire size and the extent of clonotype sharing between individuals. Libraries were prepared and TCR repertoires were sequenced by different laboratories using diverse techniques, in order to increase sequencing depth and limit assay-specific biases. Between about 0.94 and 8.9 billion PBMCs per donor were obtained by leukapheresis.

What the work shows at the level of the full study, not this receptor alone: Sampling was restricted to blood, and TCR repertoires in tissue are likely to differ from TCR repertoires in blood. Estimated clonotype richness was generally larger for naive than for memory subsets. Rarefaction of sorted-subset datasets indicated incomplete sequencing despite the large sequencing depth. Across several donors, approximately 5% of naive CD4, 3% to 3.5% of naive CD8, 2% to 2.5% of memory CD4, and approximately 0.4% of memory CD8 clonotypes were shared. Compared with non-shared clonotypes, the clonotypes found in all four sorted-subset donors had higher generation probabilities. Based on pairwise subsampling, the degree of clonotype sharing among donors was expected to be affected by sequencing depth. Because the study included only a small number of donors, the genetic and exposure-history diversity represented was limited.

Regarding this clone: Its antigen remains undetermined. No base-level quality is on record; no much larger clone is a single base apart.

Using the deep immunoSEQ assay, TCR CDR3 regions were amplified from genomic DNA by multiplex PCR. Extracted genomic DNA from each cell subset was distributed evenly across all wells of several immunoSEQ 96-well plates, and each plate was treated as a replicate. For sorted subsets, approximately 210 ng of genomic DNA, equivalent to 25,000 to 30,000 T cell genomes, went into each replicate PCR. Purified libraries were measured with a Qubit 3.0 fluorometer, size-checked on a Bioanalyzer 2100, and measured again with the KAPA Library Quantification kit. Every immunoSEQ 96-well plate was sequenced on a separate single-read 150-cycle Illumina NextSeq 550 flow cell. The study's processing was this. The immunoSEQ output contained only junctional sequences without quality scores, so filtering could not match that applied to full-length reads. To assign V/J genes and CDR3, sequences were annotated against IMGT germline references using PyIR, a Python wrapper for IgBLAST v1.9. Reads were filtered out if the reads had weak V/J assignments (E-value above 1e-6), no CDR3, stop codons, out-of-frame junctions, or ambiguous translated residues. A V3J clonotype was defined by an identical inferred V gene, J gene, and CDR3 amino acid sequence. Percentage overlap between repertoires was calculated by dividing the number of shared unique clonotypes by the size of the smaller repertoire. Repertoire richness was assessed with RTK rarefaction, the Chao1 estimator, and Recon v2.1 estimates of unobserved clonotypes. For all TCRbeta clonotypes obtained by the gDNA method from a few donors, generation probabilities were computed with OLGA. TCRdb's version of the immuneACCESS table is confined to in-frame rearrangements and falls short of the full clone set. An unresolved V gene accounts for under half of the shortfall where checked; the remainder is of unknown origin. V and J calls and clone size follow that table, whereas D and trimming were derived from the DNA. This sample gives about 1,900,000 clones in total; roughly 95% of them show up just once. The leading ten clones occupy roughly 1% of the sample.

The germline V gene gives CDR1 as MDHEN and CDR2 as SYDVKM. V was cut back by 5 bases and J by 4 bases, leaving a gap of 18 bases between them. From its cysteine to its phenylalanine, the CDR3 spans 16 amino acids. The sequence is cut down to CDR3 DNA, 48 bases in frame from base 1. CD8 naive samples consisted of CD45RO-negative cells that were positively selected for CCR7, yielding a CD45RA+CCR7+ population without TemRA cells. The donors were healthy, HIV-negative adults who had no recently reported acute infections or vaccinations. Every donor was a Caucasian adult residing in Nashville, Tennessee, USA. Blood was collected by leukapheresis, and PBMCs were isolated by Ficoll-Histopaque density gradient centrifugation and then cryopreserved in liquid nitrogen vapor phase. Analytical flow cytometry was used to check the purity and quantity of every magnetically sorted T cell population. Each sorted fraction had its genomic DNA isolated and then quantified by UV absorbance on a Nanodrop 2000c.

This clonotype was sampled from a man between 18 and 35 years old in good health. The chain uses TRBV28 and TRBJ1-5; a weak D assignment points to TRBD1 (5 bases agree). The source material was naive CD8+ T cells sorted from blood. This sample's cell subset or site label indicates: CD45RA+CCR7+. CDR3 reads: CASSIHQGGGNQPQHF. The sequence in DNA is TGTGCCAGCAGTATACATCAGGGTGGAGGTAATCAGCCCCAGCATTTT.